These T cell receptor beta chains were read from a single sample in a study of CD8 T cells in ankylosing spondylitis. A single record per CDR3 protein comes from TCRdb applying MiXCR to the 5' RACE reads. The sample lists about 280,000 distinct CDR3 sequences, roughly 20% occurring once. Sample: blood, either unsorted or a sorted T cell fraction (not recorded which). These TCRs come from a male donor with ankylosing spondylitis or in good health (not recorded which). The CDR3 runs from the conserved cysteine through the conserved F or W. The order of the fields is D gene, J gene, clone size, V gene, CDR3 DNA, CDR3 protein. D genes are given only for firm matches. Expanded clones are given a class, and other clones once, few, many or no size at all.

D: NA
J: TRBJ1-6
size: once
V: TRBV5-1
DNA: TGCGCCAGCAGCGAGAACATAAACCCCAATTCACCCCTCCACTTT
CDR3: CASSENINPNSPLHF

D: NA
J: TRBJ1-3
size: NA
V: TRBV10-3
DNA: TGTGCCATCAGTGAAGACAGGCTTGGATCTGGAAACACCATATATTTT
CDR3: CAISEDRLGSGNTIYF

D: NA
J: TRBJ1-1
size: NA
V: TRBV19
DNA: TGTGCCAGTAGCCCCGACGTGGGGACTGAAGCTTTCTTT
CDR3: CASSPDVGTEAFF

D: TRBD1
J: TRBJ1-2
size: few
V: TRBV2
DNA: TGTGCCAGCGCGGGACAGGGGGGCGGCTATGGCTACACCTTC
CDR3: CASAGQGGGYGYTF

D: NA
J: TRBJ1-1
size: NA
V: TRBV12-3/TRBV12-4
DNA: TGTGCCAGCACCAAGTGGAGGACTGAAGCTTTCTTT
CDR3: CASTKWRTEAFF

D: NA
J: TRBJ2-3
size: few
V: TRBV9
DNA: TGTGCCAGCAGCGCGGGACTGGGCACAGATACGCAGTATTTT
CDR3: CASSAGLGTDTQYF

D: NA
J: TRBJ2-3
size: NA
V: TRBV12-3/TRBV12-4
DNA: TGTGCCAGCAGTTCCCGACAAGCCCGCACAGATACGCAGTATTTT
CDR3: CASSSRQARTDTQYF

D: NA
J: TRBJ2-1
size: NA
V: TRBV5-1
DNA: TGCGCCAGCAGCTTAGTAGCGGCTGGAAATGAGCAGTTCTTC
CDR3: CASSLVAAGNEQFF

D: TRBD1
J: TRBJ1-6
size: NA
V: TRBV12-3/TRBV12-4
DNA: TGTGCCAGCAGTGGGGACAGGAATTCACCCCTCCACTTT
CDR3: CASSGDRNSPLHF

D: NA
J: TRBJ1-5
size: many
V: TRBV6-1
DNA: TGTGCCAGCAGCCGCCGGACCGGGAGGGATGAGCATTTT
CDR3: CASSRRTGRDEHF

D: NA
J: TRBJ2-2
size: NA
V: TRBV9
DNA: TGTGCCAGCAGCCCAGAGGGTGGACTATCCACCGGGGAGCTGTTTTTT
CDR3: CASSPEGGLSTGELFF

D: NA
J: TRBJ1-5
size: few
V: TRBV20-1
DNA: TGCAGTGCTAGACAGGGGATCAATCAGCCCCAGCATTTT
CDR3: CSARQGINQPQHF

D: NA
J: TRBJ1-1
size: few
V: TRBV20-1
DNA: TGCAGTGCTAGACCCCTGACTGTAAACACTGAAGCTTTCTTT
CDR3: CSARPLTVNTEAFF

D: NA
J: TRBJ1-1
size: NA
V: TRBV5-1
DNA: TGCGCCAGCAGCTTGGAAGGTACTGACACTGAAGCTTTCTTT
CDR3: CASSLEGTDTEAFF

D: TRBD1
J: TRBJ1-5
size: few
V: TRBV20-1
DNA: TGCAGTGCTAGCACGGACAGGGTAGGTCAGCCCCAGCATTTT
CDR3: CSASTDRVGQPQHF

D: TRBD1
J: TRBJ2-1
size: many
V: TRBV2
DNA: TGTGCCAGCAGTGAAGCGCAGGGACAGTACAATGAGCAGTTCTTC
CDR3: CASSEAQGQYNEQFF

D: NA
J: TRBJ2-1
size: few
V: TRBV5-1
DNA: TGCGCCAGCAGCCCCTTCGGGTCGGGGTTTAATGAGCAGTTCTTC
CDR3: CASSPFGSGFNEQFF

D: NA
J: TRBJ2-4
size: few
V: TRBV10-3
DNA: TGTGCCATCAGTCCCCGGGACACTGAAAACATTCAGTACTTC
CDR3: CAISPRDTENIQYF

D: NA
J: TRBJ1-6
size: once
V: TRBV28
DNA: TGTGCCAGCAGCTCTCCTAAGGGTGATTATTCACCCCTCCACTTT
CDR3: CASSSPKGDYSPLHF

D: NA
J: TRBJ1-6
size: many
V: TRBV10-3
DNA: TGTGCCACCTCTAGGACAGCTAATTCACCCCTCCACTTT
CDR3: CATSRTANSPLHF

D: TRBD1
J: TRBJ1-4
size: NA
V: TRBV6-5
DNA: TGTGCCAGCAGTTTCTCCAGGGGGCGGGATGAAAAACTGTTTTTT
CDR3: CASSFSRGRDEKLFF